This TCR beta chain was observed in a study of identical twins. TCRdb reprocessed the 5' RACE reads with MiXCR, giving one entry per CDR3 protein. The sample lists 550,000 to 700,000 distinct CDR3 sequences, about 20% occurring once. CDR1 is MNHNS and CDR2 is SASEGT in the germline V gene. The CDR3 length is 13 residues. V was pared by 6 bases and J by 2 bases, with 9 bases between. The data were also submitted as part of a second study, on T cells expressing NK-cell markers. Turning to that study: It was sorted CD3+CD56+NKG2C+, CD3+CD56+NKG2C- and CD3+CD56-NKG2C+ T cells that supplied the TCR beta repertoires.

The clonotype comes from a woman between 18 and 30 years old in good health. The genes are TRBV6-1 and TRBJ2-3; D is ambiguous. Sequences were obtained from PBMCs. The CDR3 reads CASRPPYTDTQYF. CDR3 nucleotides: TGTGCCAGCAGACCCCCATACACAGATACGCAGTATTTT.